These T cell receptor beta chains were read from a single sample in a study of T cells expressing NK-cell markers. TCRdb reanalyzed the 5' RACE reads, giving one entry per CDR3 protein sequence and no DNA. The table lists around 380,000 distinct CDR3 sequences. The sequenced sample consisted of blood T cells: a sorted CD56 or NKG2C T cell subset, CD4+ or CD8+ T cells, or bulk PBMC T cells (not recorded which). These TCRs come from a woman aged 45-65 years in good health. CDR3s include the opening cysteine and the closing phenylalanine or tryptophan.

>TRBJ2-5|TRBV6-6
CASSYSTGSPETQYF
>TRBJ2-7|TRBV14
CASTLTGSYEQYF
>TRBJ2-7|TRBV4-1
CASSRGRAPADEQYF
>TRBJ2-1|TRBV20-1
CSARDAPWRYNEQFF
>TRBJ2-1|TRBV6-5
CASSIRTSGSASYNEQFF
>TRBJ2-3|TRBV12-3/TRBV12-4
CASSPASLGDTQYF
>TRBJ2-2|TRBV7-9
CASSSRVQNTGELFF
>TRBJ2-3|TRBV5-1
CASSLGPGDTQYF
>TRBJ2-5|TRBV12-3/TRBV12-4
CASSLRAGGLETQYF
>TRBJ1-6|TRBV7-6
CASSLVRDRGSPLHF
>TRBJ2-1|TRBV29-1
CSVVTAFSYNEQFF
>TRBJ2-7|TRBV20-1
CSPRPGLAVHYEQYF
>TRBJ2-4|TRBV7-2
CASSYLRQSIAKNIQYF
>TRBJ2-5|TRBV3-1
CASRVGARETQYF
>TRBJ2-2|TRBV3-1
CASSPRAGTSIGELFF
>TRBJ1-2|TRBV12-3/TRBV12-4
CASSGDGAYGYTF
>TRBJ1-6|TRBV27
CASTIAGQGSSPLHF
>TRBJ1-1|TRBV5-1
CASSSTGFSTEAFF
>TRBJ2-7|TRBV12-3/TRBV12-4
CASSFKSRTYEQYF
>TRBJ1-4|TRBV20-1
CSARDWQGPRPFF
>TRBJ2-3|TRBV12-3/TRBV12-4
CASNLGQGSHTQYF
>TRBJ2-1|TRBV9
CASSAFGGTSGSSEQFF
>TRBJ2-1|TRBV18
CASSPRDRVESYEQFF
>TRBJ1-1|TRBV29-1
CSVSGRLSDTEAFF
>TRBJ2-4|TRBV20-1
CSAPGVAKNIQYF
>TRBJ2-1|TRBV20-1
CSASGLLAGTHSYNEQFF
>TRBJ2-3|TRBV18
CASSQSADTQYF
>TRBJ1-5|TRBV27
CASSLTRDQPQHF
>TRBJ2-3|TRBV12-3/TRBV12-4
CASAQPLHTGTDTQYF
>TRBJ2-5|TRBV12-3/TRBV12-4
CASSLNGGRRIETQYF
>TRBJ2-6|TRBV5-6
CASSSEAGSGANVLTF
>TRBJ2-2|TRBV4-2
CASSQEASGNTGELFF
>TRBJ2-2|TRBV7-2
CASSITGTSDFGELFF
>TRBJ1-4|TRBV20-1
CSAPTGFGVENEKLFF
>TRBJ2-5|TRBV13
CASSLEGPDRRPTQYF
>TRBJ1-3|TRBV9
CASSVTDSSGNTIYF
>TRBJ2-7|TRBV20-1
CSARAADTYEQYF
>TRBJ2-5|TRBV6-2/TRBV6-3
CASNRGEETQYF
>TRBJ2-7|TRBV7-9
CASSLTAGDTYEQYF
>TRBJ2-1|TRBV20-1
CSAQIVETGVDNEQFF
>TRBJ1-1|TRBV28
CASLGQMSTEAFF
>TRBJ2-7|TRBV20-1
CSARAPGLANEQYF
>TRBJ1-2|TRBV18
CASSPGGQGDGYTF
>TRBJ1-2|TRBV12-3/TRBV12-4
CASRSRGSVNYGYTF
>TRBJ2-2|TRBV9
CASSALSGGGELFF
>TRBJ2-1|TRBV4-1
CASRTGPTYNEQFF
>TRBJ1-5|TRBV29-1
CSVGWADNQPQHF
>TRBJ2-4|TRBV11-3
CASSRTSGSGNIQYF
>TRBJ1-5|TRBV20-1
CSAHQAGLAVQPQHF
>TRBJ1-3|TRBV7-8
CASSLAFGGPAGTIYF
>TRBJ1-4|TRBV4-1
CASRPLDGKAGHRNEKLFF
>TRBJ1-5|TRBV12-3/TRBV12-4
CASSSLEGQPQHF
>TRBJ2-7|TRBV6-6
CASRDTGTENYEQYF
>TRBJ1-1|TRBV4-1
CASSQDGTEMNTEAFF